This T cell receptor (beta chain) was recovered during a study of blood T cells in healthy people across ages. A note on this clonotype: Antigen: not known.

The length of the CDR3 is 14 residues. Germline V gives CDR1 PRHDT, CDR2 FYEKMQ (reference sequence). Study observations and caveats: Fewer expanded clones and more diversity marked long-lived versus aged donors.

It was with a sample-barcoded 5' primer and a J-beta primer mix that a second PCR of roughly 7 to 12 cycles was run. Tags on each cDNA molecule came from a template-switch adaptor with 12 random nucleotides. The yield of each sample was at least 3 million CDR3-containing paired-end reads. TCRdb reprocessed the 5' RACE reads via MiXCR and lists one record per CDR3 protein. This sample has 950,000 to 1,200,000 distinct CDR3 sequences, with around two fifths found just once. Every donor provided 9.5 to 10 milliliters of peripheral blood. The sample consisted of blood. This sequence joins TRBV13 and TRBJ2-7, with 8 bases aligning to TRBD1. Judging by the DNA end, TRBJ2-5 fits better; the J call may be wrong. The TCR sequence derives from a man between 18 and 29 years old in good health. The CDR3 here is CASSVVDRGETQYF. CDR3 sequence (DNA): TGTGCCAGCAGCGTAGTCGACAGGGGCGAGACCCAGTACTTC.